This passage covers 30 T cell receptor beta chains from one sample sequenced in a study of Graves' ophthalmopathy and Graves' hyperthyroidism. Beta-chain TCR CDR3 regions were amplified from RNA transcripts. The authors performed first-round RT-PCR with HTBI primers and then a second-round multiplex PCR. TCRdb re-called the multiplex PCR reads through MiXCR, storing one row per CDR3 protein. This table has roughly 600,000 distinct CDR3 sequences, approximately 35% appearing once. The specimen was peripheral blood or thyroid tissue (not recorded which). These receptors were collected from an adult man with Graves' hyperthyroidism.

Many counts were recorded for this clonotype. V and J are TRBV27 and TRBJ2-5; 7 bases map to TRBD2. Germline loops: CDR1 MNHEY, CDR2 SMNVEV (reference sequence). CDR3 length equals 14 residues. V trimming: 6 bases; J trimming: 3 bases; junction bases outside the gene matches: 7. CDR3 in DNA: TGTGCCAGCAGACCTGGGGGGAGGGAAGAGACCCAGTACTTC. This encodes CASRPGGREETQYF.

About this clonotype itself: Its ends do not fully match the called genes, so a read error is possible. This chain joins TRBV19 and TRBJ2-3; 9 bases fit TRBD1. This CDR3 region has 15 residues. Germline CDR1 LNHDA, CDR2 SQIVND (reference sequence). The CDR3 is CASSLTGGQTDAQYF. CDR3 sequence (DNA): TGTGCCAGTAGTTTAACAGGGGGCCAAACAGATGCGCAGTATTTT.

The chain is built from TRBV6-6 and TRBJ1-1, with D uncertain. From germline, CDR1 is MNHNY and CDR2 SVGAGI (reference sequence). The CDR3 loop spans 14 amino acids. With 4 bases removed from V and 1 base from J, the gap between germline ends came to 10 bases. Here the CDR3 DNA reads TGTGCCAGCAGTTGCTCGGCGCAGAACACTGAAGCTTTCTTT. It encodes CASSCSAQNTEAFF.

The chain recombines TRBV27 with TRBJ1-1; D perhaps matches TRBD1 (6 bases). Looked up from germline, CDR1 is MNHEY and CDR2 is SMNVEV (reference sequence). The CDR3 spans 15 residues. V was cut by 0 bases and J by 4 bases, with 12 bases left in between. The CDR3 here is CASSLSPRGFTEAFF. As DNA, the CDR3 is TGTGCCAGCAGTTTATCGCCCAGGGGATTCACTGAAGCTTTCTTT.

Note on this clonotype: Mismatch with germline at one junction end may stem from a read error. The J gene is TRBJ1-1, the V gene TRBV7-3; 7 bases fit TRBD1. The CDR3 length is 15 residues. In germline, CDR1 is SGHTA, CDR2 FQGTGA. CDR3 sequence (DNA): TGTGCTAGCAGCTTCGGAACAGGGGTGAACACTGAAGCTTTCTTT. Encoded protein: CASSFGTGVNTEAFF. Drawing the rest from reference TRBV7-3 and TRBJ1-1, the complete variable domain is GAGVSQTPSNKVTEKGKYVELRCDPISGHTALYWYRQSLGQGPEFLIYFQGTGAADDSGLPNDRFFAVRPEGSVSTLKIQRTERGDSAVYLCASSFGTGVNTEAFFGQGTRLTVV.

This clonotype was seen repeatedly, ten times or more. The rearrangement links TRBV6-1 to TRBJ2-7; 7 positions agree with TRBD1. The CDR3 is 14 amino acids. After removal of 1 base from V and 6 bases from J, the junction contained 6 bases not matched to a gene. From germline, CDR1 is MNHNS and CDR2 SASEGT. Here the CDR3 DNA reads TGTGCCAGCAGTGAAGGGGGGACAGCCTGCGAGCAGTACTTC. Amino acids: CASSEGGTACEQYF.

V usage is TRBV12-3 or TRBV12-4 and J usage is TRBJ1-2; the match to TRBD1 covers 9 bases. This CDR3 has 15 amino acids. The V gene end was trimmed by 5 bases and the J gene end by 3 bases; junction bases not matched to a gene: 7. The CDR3 reads CASSTPGTGYYGYTF. The CDR3 DNA follows: TGTGCCAGCAGTACCCCCGGGACAGGGTACTATGGCTACACCTTC.

V usage is TRBV29-1 and J usage is TRBJ2-6, with D possibly TRBD2 on 5 matching bases. V gave up 1 base and J gave up 4 bases, with 5 bases separating them. Per germline, CDR1 SQVTM and CDR2 ANQGSEA. The CDR3 extends over 13 amino acids. DNA of the CDR3: TGCAGCGTTGAAGGCGGGGGGGCCAACGTCCTGACTTTC. Protein: CSVEGGGANVLTF.

CDR3 region: CAIKWDRGLQETQYF. The CDR3 nucleotides read TGTGCCATCAAGTGGGACAGGGGGCTCCAAGAGACCCAGTACTTC. The chain couples TRBV10-3 to TRBJ2-5; 12 bases fit TRBD1. This CDR3 is 15 amino acids long. Germline lookup yields CDR1 ENHRY and CDR2 SYGVKD. Losses at the gene ends were 7 bases for V and 1 base for J; bases not matched to a gene: 4.

The table lists this clonotype with many counts. The V call is TRBV20-1, the J call TRBJ1-2, with TRBD1 identical over 8 bases. This CDR3 spans 14 amino acids. CDR1 is DFQATT and CDR2 is SNEGSKA in the germline V gene (reference sequence). The ends lost 3 bases at V and 2 bases at J; junction bases unmatched: 5. The CDR3 region is CSARGDRLNYGYTF. In DNA form, the CDR3 reads TGCAGTGCTAGGGGGGACAGGCTGAACTATGGCTACACCTTC.

This clonotype was found a few times. The chain employs TRBV6-6 and TRBJ2-7, with D perhaps TRBD2 (5 bases). The CDR3 length is 16 residues. CDR1 MNHNY and CDR2 SVGAGI come from the germline V gene (reference sequence). Trimming cost V 2 bases and J 0 bases, with 14 bases left between them. For the CDR3, the DNA is TGTGCCAGCAGTTACGATGGAACGGGGTACTCCTACGAGCAGTACTTC. This encodes CASSYDGTGYSYEQYF.

The chain links TRBV6-4 to TRBJ1-1, with D uncertain. The CDR3 loop spans 17 amino acids. Per germline, CDR1 MRHNA and CDR2 SNTAGT. Trimming shortened V by 7 bases and J by 5 bases, and 26 bases separated the two germline ends. This chain's CDR3 is CASKMGSRPSPMTEAFF. CDR3 DNA sequence: TGTGCCAGCAAAATGGGTTCCCGACCGAGCCCCATGACTGAAGCTTTCTTT.

As concerns this clonotype: This CDR3 fails to terminate in the conserved phenylalanine or tryptophan, so it likely reflects a read error. This chain links TRBV5-8 with TRBJ1-1, with no clear D. The CDR3 runs 14 residues. Trimming took 1 base from V and 7 from J, leaving 14 bases between them. In germline, CDR1 is SGHTS, CDR2 YDEGEE. The CDR3 is CASSLKRYGDEAFS. The DNA for the CDR3 is TGTGCCAGCAGCTTGAAAAGGTATGGTGATGAAGCTTTCTCT.

The J gene is TRBJ1-5, the V gene TRBV7-9; D remains unclear. V lost 7 bases and J 0 bases, leaving 13 bases between the germline ends. CDR1 and CDR2 (germline): SEHNR, FQNEAQ (reference sequence). This CDR3 is 15 amino acids long. The CDR3 here is CASTSMEDSNQPQHF. The CDR3 DNA follows: TGTGCCAGCACCTCGATGGAGGATAGCAATCAGCCCCAGCATTTT.

This clonotype has a handful of counts. The J gene is TRBJ2-3, the V gene TRBV7-9, with D hard to call. V was trimmed by 1 base and J by 6 bases, leaving 8 bases between them. CDR1 SEHNR and CDR2 FQNEAQ come from the germline V gene (reference sequence). The CDR3 is 13 amino acids. CDR3 DNA: TGTGCCAGCAGCTTAGAAGAGGTGGATACGCAGTATTTT. This translates into CASSLEEVDTQYF.

The J gene is TRBJ1-2, the V gene TRBV30; 9 bases match TRBD1. This CDR3 has 14 residues. Germline V gene sequence: CDR1 GTSNPN, CDR2 SVGIG (reference sequence). The ends lost 2 bases at V and 5 bases at J; junction bases unmatched: 6. The CDR3 loop reads CAWSPGTGPYGYTF. Here the CDR3 DNA reads TGTGCCTGGAGTCCCGGGACAGGGCCTTATGGCTACACCTTC. Filled out from reference TRBV30 and TRBJ1-2, the complete variable domain reads SQTIHQWPATLVQPVGSPLSLECTVEGTSNPNLYWYRQAAGRGLQLLFYSVGIGQISSEVPQNLSASRPQDRQFILSSKKLLLSDSGFYLCAWSPGTGPYGYTFGSGTRLTVV.

The chain employs TRBV7-4 and TRBJ2-7; 10 bases fit TRBD2. V shed 4 bases, J shed 4 bases, and the junction held 7 bases outside the gene matches. Germline CDR1 SGHVT, CDR2 SQSDAQ. The CDR3 is made up of 15 amino acids. The CDR3 coding sequence is TGTGCCAGCAGCTCTGAAGAGACTAGCGGGTACGAGCAGTACTTC. Its protein is CASSSEETSGYEQYF.

The J gene is TRBJ2-7, the V gene TRBV29-1; 7 positions agree with TRBD2. The CDR3 runs 13 residues. Per germline, CDR1 SQVTM and CDR2 ANQGSEA. V gave up 4 bases and J gave up 4 bases; unmatched junction bases: 7. The chain's CDR3 is CSVASAGVYEQYF. CDR3 nucleotides: TGCAGCGTTGCGTCGGCGGGAGTTTACGAGCAGTACTTC.

V usage is TRBV7-9 and J usage is TRBJ2-1; possibly TRBD1 or TRBD2 for D (5 bases each). V was pared by 6 bases and J by 1 base, with 16 bases between. CDR3 length equals 16 residues. Per the germline V gene, CDR1 is SEHNR and CDR2 is FQNEAQ (reference sequence). The CDR3 sequence: CASSQVPGTSYNEQFF. CDR3 nucleotide sequence: TGTGCCAGCAGTCAGGTTCCAGGGACGTCCTACAATGAGCAGTTCTTC.

This chain links TRBV28 with TRBJ2-7, with 7 positions matching TRBD1. The germline CDR1 and CDR2 sequences are MDHEN and SYDVKM. V shed 6 bases and J 6 bases; nucleotides not matched to a gene: 14. The CDR3 extends over 15 amino acids. The chain's CDR3 is CASRPHRGFPAEQYF. The CDR3 nucleotides read TGTGCCAGCAGGCCGCACAGGGGCTTCCCGGCCGAGCAGTACTTC.

This clonotype has a count of ten or more. V gene TRBV15 combines with J gene TRBJ1-2; possibly TRBD1 for D (6 bases). In germline, CDR1 is LNHNV, CDR2 YYDKDF (reference sequence). This CDR3 is built from 14 residues. V lost 0 bases and J lost 4, with 9 bases in between. This CDR3 is CATSRDGQLYGYTF. The DNA for the CDR3 is TGTGCCACCAGCAGAGATGGACAGCTCTATGGCTACACCTTC.

The chain is built from TRBV28 and TRBJ2-5; D is perhaps TRBD1 or TRBD2 (6 bases each). The germline CDR1 and CDR2 sequences are MDHEN and SYDVKM. Trimming stripped 3 bases from V and 0 bases from J, with 17 bases between. CDR3 size: 17 residues. In DNA, the CDR3 is TGTGCCAGCAGTTTTTTCCCGGGGGCCTTGTACCAAGAGACCCAGTACTTC. Amino acid sequence: CASSFFPGALYQETQYF.

This rearrangement joins TRBV11-3 to TRBJ2-5; the match to TRBD2 covers 10 bases. In germline, CDR1 is SGHNT, CDR2 YENEEA. CDR3 length: 17 residues. Trimming removed 6 bases from V and 2 bases from J; junction bases left unmatched: 12. The CDR3 spells CASRPRTSGISQETQYF. CDR3 in DNA: TGTGCCAGCAGACCTCGGACTAGCGGCATTTCTCAAGAGACCCAGTACTTC.

This clonotype was counted at least ten times. The chain recombines TRBV12-3 or TRBV12-4 with TRBJ2-2; D gene unclear. V lost 5 bases and J 1 base, leaving 11 bases between the germline ends. The length of the CDR3 is 15 residues. CDR3 sequence (DNA): TGTGCCAGCAGTCTCACCCGAATGAACACCGGGGAGCTGTTTTTT. Its translation: CASSLTRMNTGELFF.

The rearrangement joins TRBV24-1 to TRBJ2-5, with TRBD1 matching over 7 bases. The J call is in doubt because the DNA end fits TRBJ2-1 better. This CDR3 has 15 amino acids. Germline V gives CDR1 KGHDR, CDR2 SFDVKD. The CDR3 sequence: CATSDPTTGNNEQFF. The CDR3 region has the DNA TGTGCCACCAGTGATCCTACGACAGGGAACAATGAGCAGTTCTTC.

This clonotype was detected only once. V and J are TRBV7-9 and TRBJ2-3; D call uncertain. Trimming pared 5 bases from V and 4 bases from J, leaving 19 bases between. Germline CDR1 is SEHNR and CDR2 is FQNEAQ (reference sequence). This CDR3 contains 16 residues. The CDR3 loop reads CASSRETAAVADTQYF. In DNA, the CDR3 is TGTGCCAGCAGCCGAGAGACTGCCGCGGTGGCAGATACGCAGTATTTT.

The chain is built from TRBV7-8 and TRBJ2-7; 10 nucleotides match TRBD1. J lost 5 bases, V lost 5 bases, and 6 bases had no gene match. Germline V gene lookup returns CDR1 SGHVS and CDR2 FQNEAQ. The CDR3 covers 14 residues. The DNA for the CDR3 is TGTGCCAGCAGCCACGGGACAGGGGAGGACGAGCAGTACTTC. Encoded protein: CASSHGTGEDEQYF.

With regard to this clonotype: Being one base from a much bigger clone, this may be a read error. The chain combines TRBV7-9 with TRBJ2-5; tentatively, D is TRBD2 (7 bases). CDR3 length: 19 residues. Germline V gene sequence: CDR1 SEHNR, CDR2 FQNEAQ (reference sequence). The ends were cut back, 5 bases at V and 1 base at J, with 26 bases in the middle. Written as DNA, the CDR3 is TGTGCCAGCAGCCTCCGCCACGGTGGGGGGGCTTACATCCAAGAGACCCAGTACTTC. Translated: CASSLRHGGGAYIQETQYF.

On this clonotype: A much larger clone lies one base from this, so it may be a read error. The DNA of the CDR3 is TGCGCCAGCAGCTTGGATTTGGGCGGGAGTAAACTCTACGAGCGGTACTTC. Translated, it gives CASSLDLGGSKLYERYF. The gene calls are TRBV5-1 and TRBJ2-7; 7 bases are shared with TRBD2. This CDR3 has 17 amino acids. CDR1 is SGHRS and CDR2 is YFSETQ in the germline V gene.

The table lists this clonotype with many counts. The chain couples TRBV5-1 to TRBJ2-2; D is possibly TRBD1 (6 bases). This CDR3 region has 15 residues. The ends were cut back, 0 bases at V and 5 bases at J, with 11 bases in the middle. CDR1 is SGHRS, CDR2 YFSETQ, per germline. CDR3 loop: CASSLANRVTGELFF. CDR3 coding DNA: TGCGCCAGCAGCTTGGCCAACAGGGTAACCGGGGAGCTGTTTTTT.